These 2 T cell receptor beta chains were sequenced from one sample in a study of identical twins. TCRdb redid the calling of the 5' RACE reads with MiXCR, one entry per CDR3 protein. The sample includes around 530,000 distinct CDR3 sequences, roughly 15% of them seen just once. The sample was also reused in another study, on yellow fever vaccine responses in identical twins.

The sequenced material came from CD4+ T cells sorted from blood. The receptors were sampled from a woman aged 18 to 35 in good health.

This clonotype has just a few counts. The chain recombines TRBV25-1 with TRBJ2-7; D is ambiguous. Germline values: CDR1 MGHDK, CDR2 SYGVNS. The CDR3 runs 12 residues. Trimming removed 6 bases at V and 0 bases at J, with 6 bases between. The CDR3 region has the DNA TGTGCCAGCAGGGGTTCCTCCTACGAGCAGTACTTC. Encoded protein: CASRGSSYEQYF.

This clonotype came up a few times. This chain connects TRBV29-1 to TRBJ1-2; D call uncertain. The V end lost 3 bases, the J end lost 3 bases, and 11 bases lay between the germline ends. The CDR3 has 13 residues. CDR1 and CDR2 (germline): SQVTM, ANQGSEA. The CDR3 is CSVEVRGHYGYTF. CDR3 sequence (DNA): TGCAGCGTTGAGGTCCGGGGTCACTATGGCTACACCTTC.